This T cell receptor beta chain was retrieved from a study of blood T cell repertoires in COVID-19. The overall study: Samples of COVID-19 (acute and convalescent) were obtained from the United States, Italy and Spain. T cells, B-cell-depleted T cells, or PBMCs provided the cDNA or gDNA that served as material.

In the original analysis: Cell counts per sample came from amplifying reference gene primers. Method: immunoSEQ multiplex PCR; TCRdb's copy keeps in-frame clones and lacks some. D and trimming were read from the DNA, whereas the V and J calls and clone size are those reported in that table. The sample contains roughly 290,000 clones, roughly 90% of which appear only once. This clone was recorded once. The germline V and J ends were trimmed by 1 base and 3 bases, with 7 bases remaining between them. The CDR3 spans 13 residues. Germline loops: CDR1 MGHRA, CDR2 YSYEKL. Sequenced input: peripheral blood. The gene calls are TRBV4-1 and TRBJ2-7, with a possible D match to TRBD2 (5 bases). The sequence was collected from a man younger than 40 with acute or convalescent COVID-19. CDR3 sequence reads: CASSQVGVYEQYF. The CDR3 bases are TGCGCCAGCAGCCAAGTCGGGGTCTACGAGCAGTACTTC.